This T cell receptor beta chain was captured by sequencing in a study of OX40 agonist ivuxolimab in advanced cancers. Study as a whole: Patients received ivuxolimab, an agonistic anti-OX40 (CD134) antibody. Each dose-escalation patient presented with hepatocellular carcinoma, melanoma, renal cell or head and neck cancer.

Patients were excluded for autoimmune disease history or systemic immunosuppression. Germline trimming cut 1 base from V and 3 bases from J; bases unmatched to any gene: 4. Germline CDR1 and CDR2: LGHNA and YSLEER. The CDR3 has 15 residues. This table comes from immunoSEQ multiplex PCR, and its TCRdb copy is limited to in-frame clones, with some not included. This sample carries about 42,000 clones, about 86% of them seen once, and the ten largest clones take just over 20%. The sequence derives from an adult with an advanced solid tumor such as melanoma, head and neck, liver or kidney cancer. V usage is TRBV4-3 and J usage is TRBJ2-3; 7 bases match TRBD2. The sequences come from CD4+ or CD8+ T cells sorted from blood, collected in a trial of the OX40 agonist ivuxolimab. The CDR3 loop is CASSQGLAPTDTQYF. The CDR3 DNA follows: TGCGCCAGCAGCCAAGGACTAGCCCCTACAGATACGCAGTATTTT.